This T cell receptor beta chain was recorded in a study of monozygotic twins with cystic fibrosis. Overall study results and limits: Low clonality (median roughly 0.0087) suggested a mostly naive repertoire. Age, concordance and disease severity did not associate with shared CDR3 numbers.

The CDR3 length is 14 residues. Trimming stripped 7 bases from V and 4 bases from J, with 16 bases between. The germline V gene encodes CDR1 MNHEY and CDR2 SMNVEV (reference sequence). With regard to this clone: Antigen specificity is unknown.

TCRdb's copy holds only in-frame clones and misses some; the assay was immunoSEQ multiplex PCR. The top ten clones hold around 2.5% of a sample with 25,000 to 30,000 clones, roughly 96% of them seen once. Sequencing input: blood. The chain links TRBV27 to TRBJ1-2; tentative D call: TRBD1 (6 bases). The sequence derives from a girl aged 2-10 years with cystic fibrosis. The CDR3 DNA is TGTGCCAGCAACGCCGCCGGGGGGGCCTATGGCTACACCTTC. The encoded protein is CASNAAGGAYGYTF.